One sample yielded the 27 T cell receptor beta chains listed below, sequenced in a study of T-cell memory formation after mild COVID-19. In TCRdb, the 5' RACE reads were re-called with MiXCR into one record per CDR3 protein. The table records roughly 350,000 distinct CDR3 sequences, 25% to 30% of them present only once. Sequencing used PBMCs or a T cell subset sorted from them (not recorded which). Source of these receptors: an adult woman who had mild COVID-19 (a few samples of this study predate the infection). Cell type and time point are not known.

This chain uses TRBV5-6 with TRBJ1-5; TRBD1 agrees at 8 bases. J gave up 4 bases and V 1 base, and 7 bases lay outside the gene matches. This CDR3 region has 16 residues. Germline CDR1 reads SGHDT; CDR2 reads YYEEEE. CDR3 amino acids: CASSLRTGNPNQPQHF. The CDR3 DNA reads TGTGCCAGCAGCTTGCGGACAGGGAACCCAAATCAGCCCCAGCATTTT.

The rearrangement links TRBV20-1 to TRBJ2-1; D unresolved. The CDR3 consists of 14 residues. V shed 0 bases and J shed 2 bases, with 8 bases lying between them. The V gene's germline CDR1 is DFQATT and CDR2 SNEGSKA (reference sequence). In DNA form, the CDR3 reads TGCAGTGCTAGAGATCCCAGTACCTACAATGAGCAGTTCTTC. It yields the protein CSARDPSTYNEQFF.

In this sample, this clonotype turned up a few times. This chain's CDR3 is CASSPAEGLQETQYF. The CDR3 nucleotides read TGTGCCAGCTCACCCGCCGAGGGGCTTCAAGAGACCCAGTACTTC. The chain carries TRBV18 and TRBJ2-5, with D possibly called TRBD1 or TRBD2 (5 bases each). The germline gives CDR1 KGHSH, CDR2 LQKENI. The CDR3 covers 15 residues. Trimming took 3 bases from V and 2 from J, leaving 13 bases between them.

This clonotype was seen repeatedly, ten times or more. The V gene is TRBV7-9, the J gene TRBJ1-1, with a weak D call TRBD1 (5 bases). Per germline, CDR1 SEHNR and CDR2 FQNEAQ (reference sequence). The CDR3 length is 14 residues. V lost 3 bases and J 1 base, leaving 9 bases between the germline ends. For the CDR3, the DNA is TGTGCCAGCAGCTTTGGACAAACGAACACTGAAGCTTTCTTT. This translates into CASSFGQTNTEAFF.

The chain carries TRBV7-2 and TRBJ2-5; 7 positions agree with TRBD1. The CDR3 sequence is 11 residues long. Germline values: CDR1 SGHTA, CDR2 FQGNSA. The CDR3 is CVEGAGETQYF. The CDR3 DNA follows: TGTGTTGAGGGGGCGGGAGAGACCCAGTACTTC.

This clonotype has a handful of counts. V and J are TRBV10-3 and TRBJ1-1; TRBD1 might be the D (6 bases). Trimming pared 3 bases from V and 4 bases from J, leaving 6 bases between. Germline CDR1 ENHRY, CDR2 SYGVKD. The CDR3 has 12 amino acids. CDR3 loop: CAISDRGTEAFF. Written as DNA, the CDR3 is TGTGCCATCAGTGACAGGGGCACTGAAGCTTTCTTT.

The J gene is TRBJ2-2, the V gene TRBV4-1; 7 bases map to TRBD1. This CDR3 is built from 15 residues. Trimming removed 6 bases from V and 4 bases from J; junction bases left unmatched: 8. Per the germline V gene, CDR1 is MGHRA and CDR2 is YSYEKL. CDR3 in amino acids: CASRLGGRVTGELFF. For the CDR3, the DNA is TGCGCCAGCAGGCTAGGGGGCCGAGTCACCGGGGAGCTGTTTTTT.

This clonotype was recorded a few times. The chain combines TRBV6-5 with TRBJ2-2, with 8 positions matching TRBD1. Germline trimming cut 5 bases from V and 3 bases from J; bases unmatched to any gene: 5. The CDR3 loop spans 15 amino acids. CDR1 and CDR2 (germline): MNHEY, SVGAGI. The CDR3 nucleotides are TGTGCCAGCAGTCCCGGGACAGGAGACACCGGGGAGCTGTTTTTT. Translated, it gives CASSPGTGDTGELFF.

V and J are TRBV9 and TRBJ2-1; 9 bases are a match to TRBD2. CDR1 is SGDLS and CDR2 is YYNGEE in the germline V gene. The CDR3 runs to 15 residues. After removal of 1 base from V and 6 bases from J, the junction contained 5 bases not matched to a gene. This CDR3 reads CASSVNSGSTNEQFF. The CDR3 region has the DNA TGTGCCAGCAGCGTAAATAGCGGGAGTACCAATGAGCAGTTCTTC.

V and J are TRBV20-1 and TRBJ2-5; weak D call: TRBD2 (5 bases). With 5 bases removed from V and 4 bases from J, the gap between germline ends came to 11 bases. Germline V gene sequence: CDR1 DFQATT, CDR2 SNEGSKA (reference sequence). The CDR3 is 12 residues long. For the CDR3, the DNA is TGCAGTGCTCATGGACGGGGAGAGACCCAGTACTTC. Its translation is CSAHGRGETQYF.

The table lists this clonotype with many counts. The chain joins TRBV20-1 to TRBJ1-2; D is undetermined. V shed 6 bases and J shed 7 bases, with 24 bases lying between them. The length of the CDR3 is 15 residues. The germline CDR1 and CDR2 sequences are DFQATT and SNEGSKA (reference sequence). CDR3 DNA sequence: TGCAGTGCCCCCTCCCCGGGCCCCACAGCAAGTGGCTACACCTTC. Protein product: CSAPSPGPTASGYTF.

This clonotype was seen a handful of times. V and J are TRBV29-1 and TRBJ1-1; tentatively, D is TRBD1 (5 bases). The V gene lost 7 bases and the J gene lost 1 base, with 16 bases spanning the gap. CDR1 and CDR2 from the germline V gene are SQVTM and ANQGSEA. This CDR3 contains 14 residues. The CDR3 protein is CSASPGLQNTEAFF. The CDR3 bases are TGCAGCGCATCCCCGGGACTTCAGAACACTGAAGCTTTCTTT.

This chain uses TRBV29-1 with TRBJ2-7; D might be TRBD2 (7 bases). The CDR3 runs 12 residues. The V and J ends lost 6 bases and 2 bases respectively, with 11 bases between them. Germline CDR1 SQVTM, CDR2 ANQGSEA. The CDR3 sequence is CSVGGTPYEQYF. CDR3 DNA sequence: TGCAGCGTCGGGGGGACACCCTACGAGCAGTACTTC.

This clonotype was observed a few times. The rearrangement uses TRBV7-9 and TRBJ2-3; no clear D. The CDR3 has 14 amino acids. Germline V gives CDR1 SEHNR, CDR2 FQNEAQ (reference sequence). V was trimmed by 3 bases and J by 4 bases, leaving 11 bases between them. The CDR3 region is CASSFGASPDTQYF. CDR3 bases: TGTGCCAGCAGCTTTGGCGCGAGCCCAGATACGCAGTATTTT.

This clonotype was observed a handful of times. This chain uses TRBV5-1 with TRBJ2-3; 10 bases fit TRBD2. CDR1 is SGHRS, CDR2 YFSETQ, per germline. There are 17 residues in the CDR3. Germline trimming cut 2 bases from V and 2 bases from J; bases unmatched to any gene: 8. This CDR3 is CASSLPKGLATTDTQYF. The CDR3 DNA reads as TGCGCCAGCAGCTTACCAAAGGGACTAGCGACCACAGATACGCAGTATTTT.

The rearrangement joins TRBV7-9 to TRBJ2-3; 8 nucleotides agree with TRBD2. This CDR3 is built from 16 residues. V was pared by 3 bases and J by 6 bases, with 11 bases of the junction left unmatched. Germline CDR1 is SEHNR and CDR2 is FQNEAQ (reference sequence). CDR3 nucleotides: TGTGCCAGCAGCTTTCCGAGCGGGGGACGTACGGATACGCAGTATTTT. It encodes CASSFPSGGRTDTQYF.

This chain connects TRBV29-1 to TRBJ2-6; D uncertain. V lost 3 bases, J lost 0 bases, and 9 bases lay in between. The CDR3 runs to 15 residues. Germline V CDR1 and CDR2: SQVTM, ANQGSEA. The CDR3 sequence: CSVDQPISGANVLTF. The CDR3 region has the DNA TGCAGCGTTGACCAACCCATCTCTGGGGCCAACGTCCTGACTTTC. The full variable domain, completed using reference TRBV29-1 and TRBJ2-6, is SAVISQKPSRDICQRGTSLTIQCQVDSQVTMMFWYRQQPGQSLTLIATANQGSEATYESGFVIDKFPISRPNLTFSTLTVSNMSPEDSSIYLCSVDQPISGANVLTFGAGSRLTVL.

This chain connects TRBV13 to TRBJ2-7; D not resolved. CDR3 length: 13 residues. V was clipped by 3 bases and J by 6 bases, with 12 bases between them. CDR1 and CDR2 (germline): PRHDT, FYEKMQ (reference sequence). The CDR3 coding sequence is TGTGCCAGCAGCTTTGTGGCGGCCCGCGAGCAGTACTTC. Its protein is CASSFVAAREQYF.

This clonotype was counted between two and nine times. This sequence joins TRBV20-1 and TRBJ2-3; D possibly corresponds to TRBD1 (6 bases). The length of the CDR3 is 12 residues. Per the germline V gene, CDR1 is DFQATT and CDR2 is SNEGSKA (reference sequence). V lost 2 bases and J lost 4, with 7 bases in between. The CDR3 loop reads CSARTGPDTQYF. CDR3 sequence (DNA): TGCAGTGCTAGAACAGGGCCAGATACGCAGTATTTT.

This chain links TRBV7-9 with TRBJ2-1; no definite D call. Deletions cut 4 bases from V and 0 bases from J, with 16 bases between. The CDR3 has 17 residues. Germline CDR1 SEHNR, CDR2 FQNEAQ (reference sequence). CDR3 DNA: TGTGCCAGCAGCTCCGCTTCGGACGAAAGCTCCTACAATGAGCAGTTCTTC. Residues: CASSSASDESSYNEQFF.

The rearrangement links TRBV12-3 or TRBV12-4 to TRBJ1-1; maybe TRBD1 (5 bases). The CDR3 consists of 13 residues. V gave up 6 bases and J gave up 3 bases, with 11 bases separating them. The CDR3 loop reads CASREGPDTEAFF. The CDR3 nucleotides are TGTGCCAGCAGGGAGGGGCCCGACACTGAAGCTTTCTTT.

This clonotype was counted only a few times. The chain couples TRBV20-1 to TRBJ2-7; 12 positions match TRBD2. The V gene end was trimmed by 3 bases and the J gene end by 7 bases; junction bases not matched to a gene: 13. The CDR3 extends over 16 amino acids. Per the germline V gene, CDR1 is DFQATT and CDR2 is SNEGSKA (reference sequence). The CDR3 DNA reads TGCAGTGCTAGTTGGCTAGCGGGAGGGCCCCTAGTAGAGCAGTACTTC. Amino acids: CSASWLAGGPLVEQYF.

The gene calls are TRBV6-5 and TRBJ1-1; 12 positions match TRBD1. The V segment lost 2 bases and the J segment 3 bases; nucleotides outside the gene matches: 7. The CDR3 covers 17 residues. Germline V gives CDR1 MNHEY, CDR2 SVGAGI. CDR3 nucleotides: TGTGCCAGCAGTTACACGGATCGGGACAGGGGGCACACTGAAGCTTTCTTT. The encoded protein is CASSYTDRDRGHTEAFF.

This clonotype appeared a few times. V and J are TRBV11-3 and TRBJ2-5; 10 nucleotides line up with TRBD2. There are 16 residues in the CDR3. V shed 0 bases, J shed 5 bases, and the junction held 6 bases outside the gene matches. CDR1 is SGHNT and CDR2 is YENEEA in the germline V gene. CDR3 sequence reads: CASSLDPSGSWETQYF. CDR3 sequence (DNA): TGTGCCAGCAGCTTAGATCCTAGCGGGAGCTGGGAGACCCAGTACTTC.

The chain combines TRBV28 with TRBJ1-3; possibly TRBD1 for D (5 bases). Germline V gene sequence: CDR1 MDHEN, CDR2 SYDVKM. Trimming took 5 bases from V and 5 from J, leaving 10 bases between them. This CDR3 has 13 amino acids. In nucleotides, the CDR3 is TGTGCCAGCAGTCTTGGGACTCGAAACACCATATATTTT. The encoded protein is CASSLGTRNTIYF.

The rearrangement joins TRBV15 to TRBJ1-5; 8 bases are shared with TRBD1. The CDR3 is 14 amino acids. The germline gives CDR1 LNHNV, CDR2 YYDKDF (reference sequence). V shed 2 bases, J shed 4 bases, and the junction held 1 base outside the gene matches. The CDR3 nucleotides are TGTGCCACCAGCAGACGACAGGGGAATCAGCCCCAGCATTTT. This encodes CATSRRQGNQPQHF.

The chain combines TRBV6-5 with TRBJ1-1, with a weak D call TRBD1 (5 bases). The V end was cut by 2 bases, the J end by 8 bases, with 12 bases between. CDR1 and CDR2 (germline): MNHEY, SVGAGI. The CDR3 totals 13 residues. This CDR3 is CASSYRGSREAFF. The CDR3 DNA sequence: TGTGCCAGCAGTTACCGGGGGAGCCGAGAAGCTTTCTTT.